The 13 T cell receptor beta chains below come from one sample, sequenced in a study of blood T cell repertoires in COVID-19. The repertoire was sequenced with immunoSEQ multiplex PCR; TCRdb's copy has only in-frame clones and lacks some. The data show more than 70,000 clones, over 80% seen once. Input material: peripheral blood. These receptors were obtained from a man aged 45-65 years with active COVID-19.

The rearrangement joins TRBV3-1 (or the pseudogene TRBV3-2) to TRBJ1-1, with 9 positions matching TRBD1. Germline V lookup: CDR1 LGHDT, CDR2 YNNKEL (reference sequence). The ends lost 6 bases at V and 2 bases at J; junction bases unmatched: 4. This CDR3 is built from 14 residues. CDR3 amino acids: CASSRTGGNTEAFF. CDR3 DNA: TGTGCCAGCAGTCGCACAGGGGGCAACACTGAAGCTTTCTTT.

The chain couples TRBV7-8 to TRBJ2-5, with 9 positions matching TRBD1. The V gene end was trimmed by 3 bases and the J gene end by 3 bases; junction bases not matched to a gene: 17. The CDR3 is 19 amino acids. The germline V gene has CDR1 SGHVS and CDR2 FQNEAQ. CDR3 loop: CASSLVRIPGQGREETQYF. CDR3 in DNA: TGTGCCAGCAGCTTGGTTAGGATTCCGGGACAGGGCAGGGAAGAGACCCAGTACTTC.

The V call is TRBV5-1, the J call TRBJ2-3; D is perhaps TRBD2 (5 bases). Germline-derived CDR1 and CDR2 are SGHRS and YFSETQ. Deletions cut 4 bases from V and 0 bases from J, with 9 bases between. CDR3 length: 14 amino acids. In nucleotides, the CDR3 is TGCGCCAGCAGCCCTAGCCCTAGCACAGATACGCAGTATTTT. It translates to CASSPSPSTDTQYF.

The rearrangement uses TRBV7-9 and TRBJ1-2, with TRBD1 identical over 9 bases. Looked up from germline, CDR1 is SEHNR and CDR2 is FQNEAQ (reference sequence). Trimming removed 5 bases from V and 3 bases from J; junction bases left unmatched: 7. The length of the CDR3 is 15 residues. The CDR3: CASSLTQGADYGYTF. CDR3 DNA sequence: TGTGCCAGCAGCCTCACACAGGGGGCGGACTATGGCTACACCTTC.

V usage is TRBV27 and J usage is TRBJ2-3, with D possibly matching TRBD1 (6 bases). V was cut by 0 bases and J by 2 bases, with 18 bases left in between. This CDR3 is 18 amino acids long. From germline, CDR1 is MNHEY and CDR2 SMNVEV (reference sequence). Here the CDR3 reads CASSLSSQTGAFTDTQYF. Here the CDR3 DNA reads TGTGCCAGCAGTTTATCGAGTCAGACAGGAGCCTTCACAGATACGCAGTATTTT.

CDR3 sequence reads: CASTLGTDTGYTF. The CDR3, as DNA: TGTGCCAGCACCCTTGGTACAGATACTGGCTACACCTTC. The V gene is TRBV5-5, the J gene TRBJ1-2; no clear D gene. The CDR3 is 13 residues long. V dropped 6 bases and J dropped 7 bases, with 16 bases sitting between them. Germline V gene sequence: CDR1 SGHKS, CDR2 YYEKEE (reference sequence).

V and J are TRBV24-1 and TRBJ2-6, with 10 positions matching TRBD1. This CDR3 spans 18 amino acids. From germline, CDR1 is KGHDR and CDR2 SFDVKD. V was clipped by 2 bases and J by 4 bases; unmatched bases: 7. CDR3 sequence reads: CATSDSRQGAKGANVLTF. CDR3 sequence (DNA): TGTGCCACCAGTGATTCGAGACAGGGGGCGAAAGGGGCCAACGTCCTGACTTTC.

This clone was observed a few times. The chain combines TRBV7-9 with TRBJ1-5; 7 bases fit TRBD1. The germline V gene encodes CDR1 SEHNR and CDR2 FQNEAQ (reference sequence). V was pared by 4 bases and J by 7 bases, with 4 bases of the junction left unmatched. This CDR3 has 13 amino acids. The CDR3 protein is CASSSIGGQPQHF. DNA for the CDR3: TGTGCCAGCAGCTCGATAGGGGGCCAGCCCCAGCATTTT.

The table lists this clone with a few counts. The V and J genes are TRBV15 and TRBJ2-1; possibly TRBD1 for D (6 bases). The CDR3 sequence is 14 residues long. Trimming took off 5 bases at V and 1 base at J, with 9 bases between the two ends. CDR1 LNHNV and CDR2 YYDKDF come from the germline V gene (reference sequence). CDR3 bases: TGTGCCACCAGCCCACAGGGTTCCTACAATGAGCAGTTCTTC. Translated, it gives CATSPQGSYNEQFF.

The chain is built from TRBV5-6 and TRBJ1-2, with D perhaps matching TRBD1 (5 bases). The CDR3 totals 11 residues. The ends were cut back, 3 bases at V and 7 bases at J, with 7 bases in the middle. Germline CDR1 reads SGHDT; CDR2 reads YYEEEE. The CDR3 here is CASSYRFGYTF. The CDR3 DNA sequence: TGTGCCAGCAGCTACAGGTTTGGCTACACCTTC.

V is TRBV10-3 and J is TRBJ1-2; 10 bases line up with TRBD1. The CDR3 is 13 residues long. Per germline, CDR1 ENHRY and CDR2 SYGVKD. The junction had 4 bases not matched to a gene; V was cut back by 8 bases and J by 4 bases. The chain's CDR3 is CAIRDRGLYGYTF. The CDR3 nucleotides read TGTGCCATCCGGGACAGGGGTCTCTATGGCTACACCTTC.

The rearrangement uses TRBV19 and TRBJ1-4; TRBD1 agrees at 8 bases. CDR3 length equals 13 residues. Trimming cost V 9 bases and J 5 bases; bases outside gene matches: 5. Germline lookup yields CDR1 LNHDA and CDR2 SQIVND (reference sequence). The CDR3 DNA follows: TGTGCCAGCAGACAGGGGTGGAATGAAAAACTGTTTTTT. Encoded protein: CASRQGWNEKLFF.

The chain has TRBV6-6 and TRBJ1-2; D unclear. This CDR3 contains 13 residues. Trimming took off 8 bases at V and 2 bases at J, with 12 bases between the two ends. Looked up from germline, CDR1 is MNHNY and CDR2 is SVGAGI (reference sequence). CDR3: CASRAGPNYGYTF. CDR3 nucleotides: TGTGCCAGCCGTGCGGGCCCCAACTATGGCTACACCTTC.